This T cell receptor (beta chain) was profiled in a study of cytomegalovirus exposure and HLA in healthy donors. Healthy bone marrow donors supplied every sample. Study results and caveats: It was likely that a cluster of highly shared sequence variants was a sequencing artifact. Researchers counted approximately 160 TCR beta chains as cytomegalovirus-associated. When a later analysis compared HLA-associated TCR beta chains with equally common others, the HLA-associated chains turned out to be more clonally expanded and to have lower generation probabilities.

Germline assignment: CDR1 SGHTA and CDR2 FQGNSA. The CDR3 loop spans 18 amino acids. Trimming cost V 5 bases and J 7 bases; bases outside gene matches: 16. With respect to this clone: Its antigen is not identified. Within the sample, other DNA sequences also encode this same CDR3.

PCR used 60 Vbeta primers and 13 Jbeta primers. Using immunoSEQ multiplex PCR, the repertoire was profiled, and TCRdb retains in-frame clones only, with some absent. The sample comprises under 150,000 clones, 60% to 80% of which are singletons, and approximately 0.86% rests with the top ten. This clonotype originated in a woman aged 60-75 years in good health and CMV-seronegative. The chain links TRBV7-2 to TRBJ2-1, with 11 bases fitting TRBD2. Sequences were obtained from PBMCs. The CDR3 region is CASSERGTSGGPRNEQFF. CDR3 nucleotide sequence: TGTGCCAGCAGCGAAAGGGGTACTAGCGGGGGCCCTAGGAATGAGCAGTTCTTC.